This T cell receptor beta chain was sequenced for a study of Graves' ophthalmopathy and Graves' hyperthyroidism. Points from the study as a whole: Most expanded clonotypes in thyroid above 0.001 frequency also showed up in blood. Ophthalmopathy could be told apart from stable hyperthyroidism by a 13-signature model (just under 90% sensitivity, 70% to 84% specificity).

Amplifying from RNA transcripts, the study obtained TCR beta CDR3 regions. The first round was an RT-PCR with HTBI primers, and the second round was a multiplex PCR. TCRdb analysed the multiplex PCR reads with MiXCR anew, one entry per CDR3 protein. Here the sample spans approximately 1.2 million distinct CDR3 sequences, about 36% being singletons. V was pared by 1 base and J by 2 bases, with 12 bases between. Germline CDR1 reads SGHVS; CDR2 reads FQNEAQ. This CDR3 contains 16 residues. Points on this clonotype: The antigen remains undetermined.

The TCR comes from an adult man with Graves' hyperthyroidism. Sequencing was carried out using peripheral blood or thyroid tissue (not recorded which). The rearrangement links TRBV7-8 to TRBJ1-5, with D possibly being TRBD1 (6 bases). In DNA form, the CDR3 reads TGTGCCAGCAGCTTAGGGGACACTCCCGGCAATCAGCCCCAGCATTTT. Its protein is CASSLGDTPGNQPQHF.